These T cell receptor beta chains were read from a single sample in a study of blood T cell repertoires in COVID-19. The data were produced by immunoSEQ multiplex PCR, yet TCRdb's version contains in-frame clones alone and is incomplete. The sample has over 200,000 clones, 88% seen once. Material for sequencing was peripheral blood. Receptors were obtained from a young man with active or convalescent COVID-19. CDR3s include the opening cysteine and the closing phenylalanine or tryptophan. A D gene is named only where the DNA matches it firmly. The size field is filled for only some rows; it gives once, few, many or a size class.

d_gene | j_gene | abundance | v_gene | CDR3aa | CDR3nt
- | TRBJ2-6 | - | TRBV28 | CASSPRQRANVLTF | TGTGCCAGCAGTCCCCGACAGAGGGCCAACGTCCTGACTTTC
TRBD1 | TRBJ1-1 | - | TRBV5-6 | CASSLRTGTEAFF | TGTGCCAGCAGCTTAAGGACAGGAACTGAAGCTTTCTTT
- | TRBJ2-7 | - | TRBV27 | CASSSSGAVSYEQYF | TGTGCCAGCAGTTCCTCCGGAGCGGTCTCCTACGAGCAGTACTTC
TRBD1 | TRBJ2-1 | - | TRBV29-1 | CSVGGRQGRPYNEQFF | TGCAGCGTTGGCGGACGACAGGGTAGGCCCTACAATGAGCAGTTCTTC
- | TRBJ2-7 | - | TRBV13 | CATRPRDSYEQYF | TGTGCCACCCGACCGAGGGACTCCTACGAGCAGTACTTC
TRBD2 | TRBJ2-7 | - | TRBV30 | CAWSVTSSGTYEQYF | TGTGCCTGGAGTGTAACGTCTAGCGGGACCTACGAGCAGTACTTC
TRBD1 | TRBJ1-2 | - | TRBV27 | CASSLTGTGDGYTF | TGTGCCAGCAGTTTAACTGGGACAGGGGATGGCTACACCTTC
- | TRBJ2-5 | - | TRBV3-1/TRBV3-2 | CASSPSRGGRETQYF | TGTGCCAGCAGCCCTTCCCGGGGAGGAAGAGAGACCCAGTACTTC
TRBD1 | TRBJ2-7 | - | TRBV4-1 | CASSRSDREDQYF | TGCGCCAGCAGCCGCTCCGACAGGGAAGATCAGTACTTC
TRBD2 | TRBJ2-1 | - | TRBV28 | CASSPLAGGFNEQFF | TGTGCCAGCAGTCCGCTAGCGGGAGGTTTCAATGAGCAGTTCTTC
- | TRBJ2-3 | - | TRBV2 | CATNFGDADTQYF | TGTGCCACGAATTTCGGAGATGCAGATACGCAGTATTTT
- | TRBJ1-2 | - | TRBV7-9 | CASSFAGNYGYTF | TGTGCCAGCAGCTTTGCAGGAAACTATGGCTACACCTTC
TRBD2 | TRBJ2-7 | - | TRBV29-1 | CSVGTGGAYEQYF | TGCAGCGTTGGGACGGGAGGAGCCTACGAGCAGTACTTC
TRBD1 | TRBJ2-1 | - | TRBV2 | CAQNRDRGGEQFF | TGTGCTCAGAACCGGGACAGGGGGGGTGAGCAGTTCTTC
- | TRBJ2-3 | - | TRBV10-2 | CASIMSRTSTDTQYF | TGCGCCAGCATCATGAGTAGGACTAGCACAGATACGCAGTATTTT
- | TRBJ2-1 | - | TRBV2 | CASSEARGGVNEQFF | TGTGCCAGCAGTGAAGCTCGGGGAGGAGTAAATGAGCAGTTCTTC
- | TRBJ2-3 | - | TRBV18 | CASSPPVRSDTQYF | TGTGCCAGCTCACCACCGGTCAGGTCAGATACGCAGTATTTT
TRBD2 | TRBJ2-1 | - | TRBV6-1 | CASSGRGLAGVRNEQFF | TGTGCCAGCAGTGGGCGGGGACTAGCGGGAGTGCGGAATGAGCAGTTCTTC
- | TRBJ2-2 | - | TRBV28 | CATSVGAGELFF | TGTGCCACCTCAGTCGGGGCCGGGGAGCTGTTTTTT
TRBD1 | TRBJ1-5 | few | TRBV5-1 | CASSLGDSERNQPQHF | TGCGCCAGCAGCTTGGGGGACAGCGAGCGCAATCAGCCCCAGCATTTT
- | TRBJ2-2 | - | TRBV9 | CASSDAWAGATGELFF | TGTGCCAGCAGCGATGCGTGGGCAGGGGCCACCGGGGAGCTGTTTTTT
TRBD1 | TRBJ1-5 | - | TRBV27 | CASSTTGTGKVSGYDQPQHF | TGTGCCAGCAGCACGACCGGGACAGGGAAGGTATCGGGTTACGATCAGCCCCAGCATTTT
TRBD1 | TRBJ1-1 | - | TRBV7-9 | CASSLAGQAGTEAFF | TGTGCCAGCAGCTTAGCGGGACAGGCTGGCACTGAAGCTTTCTTT
- | TRBJ1-1 | - | TRBV28 | CASTQGYPEAFF | TGTGCCAGCACGCAGGGGTATCCTGAAGCTTTCTTT
- | TRBJ2-1 | - | TRBV27 | CASSLAGANEQFF | TGTGCCAGCAGTTTGGCAGGGGCCAATGAGCAGTTCTTC
TRBD1 | TRBJ1-1 | - | TRBV7-3 | CASSHRQGPNTEAFF | TGTGCCAGCAGCCATCGACAGGGTCCGAACACTGAAGCTTTCTTT
TRBD1 | TRBJ1-6 | - | TRBV27 | CASSPGTELISSSYNSPLHF | TGTGCCAGCAGTCCAGGGACAGAACTTATAAGTAGCTCCTATAATTCACCCCTCCACTTT
- | TRBJ1-5 | - | TRBV19 | CASSWAAYSNQPQHF | TGTGCCAGTAGTTGGGCAGCATATAGCAATCAGCCCCAGCATTTT
TRBD1 | TRBJ1-1 | - | TRBV3-1/TRBV3-2 | CASSRRQGGTEAFF | TGTGCCAGCAGCCGACGACAGGGAGGCACTGAAGCTTTCTTT
- | TRBJ1-1 | few | TRBV11-2 | CASSLFAVTNTEAFF | TGTGCCAGCAGCTTATTCGCAGTTACGAACACTGAAGCTTTCTTT
- | TRBJ1-1 | - | TRBV12-3/TRBV12-4 | CASSLAGGTEAFF | TGTGCCAGCAGTTTAGCCGGTGGCACTGAAGCTTTCTTT
- | TRBJ2-7 | - | TRBV27 | CASSLQISSYEQYF | TGTGCCAGCAGTCTACAGATATCGAGCTACGAGCAGTACTTC
- | TRBJ1-3 | - | TRBV7-9 | CASSNYGQRLGDTIYF | TGTGCCAGCAGCAACTATGGACAGAGGTTGGGGGACACCATATATTTT
TRBD1 | TRBJ1-2 | - | TRBV9 | CASSVGQGAKGYTF | TGTGCCAGCAGCGTAGGACAGGGGGCGAAAGGCTACACCTTC
TRBD2 | TRBJ2-1 | - | TRBV29-1 | CSVGSGISYNEQFF | TGCAGCGTTGGTAGCGGGATATCCTACAATGAGCAGTTCTTC
TRBD2 | TRBJ2-7 | - | TRBV6-6 | CASGPQRGTYEQYF | TGTGCCAGCGGCCCTCAGCGGGGGACCTACGAGCAGTACTTC
TRBD1 | TRBJ2-4 | - | TRBV19 | CASSWLGQKLSF | TGTGCCAGTAGTTGGCTGGGACAGAAGCTTTCCTTC
TRBD1 | TRBJ1-1 | - | TRBV12-3/TRBV12-4 | CASSLEDRDRSF | TGTGCCAGCAGTTTAGAGGACAGGGATAGGTCCTTT
TRBD2 | TRBJ2-1 | - | TRBV7-3 | CASSSRASGRDEQFF | TGTGCCAGCAGCTCCAGAGCTAGCGGGAGAGATGAGCAGTTCTTC
TRBD1 | TRBJ2-7 | - | TRBV5-1 | CASSLDRGSYEQYF | TGCGCCAGCAGCTTGGACAGGGGGTCCTACGAGCAGTACTTC
- | TRBJ1-1 | - | TRBV14 | CASSQESRLSEAFF | TGTGCCAGCAGCCAAGAATCGAGATTGAGTGAAGCTTTCTTT
TRBD1 | TRBJ2-7 | - | TRBV6-5 | CASSRTGGRSEQYF | TGTGCCAGCAGTAGGACAGGGGGCCGTAGCGAGCAGTACTTC
- | TRBJ2-1 | - | TRBV27 | CASSFSPGAYNEQFF | TGTGCCAGCAGTTTCAGTCCGGGAGCCTACAATGAGCAGTTCTTC
TRBD1 | TRBJ2-5 | - | TRBV9 | CASSTRGDREETQYF | TGTGCCAGCAGCACCCGGGGAGACAGGGAAGAGACCCAGTACTTC
TRBD1 | TRBJ2-7 | - | TRBV28 | CASSHPGQAYYEQYF | TGTGCCAGCAGTCACCCGGGACAGGCATATTACGAGCAGTACTTC